This TCR beta chain comes out of a study of cytomegalovirus exposure and HLA in healthy donors. The length of the CDR3 is 10 residues. CDR1 and CDR2 (germline): DFQATT, SNEGSKA (reference sequence). Trimming took 3 bases from V and 8 from J, leaving 5 bases between them. Primers: 60 Vbeta forward and 13 Jbeta reverse. Sequencing used immunoSEQ multiplex PCR; TCRdb keeps in-frame clones, though not all of them. The repertoire holds 90,000 to 150,000 clones, with about 60% as singletons. This clone has more than one count but fewer than ten. Specimen: PBMCs. The sequence derives from a man between 40 and 49 years old in good health and CMV-seropositive. The chain combines TRBV20-1 with TRBJ2-4; possible D gene TRBD2, 5 bases. CDR3 in DNA: TGCAGTGCTAGGAGGGACATTCAGTACTTC. Its protein is CSARRDIQYF.